These 2 T cell receptor beta chains share one sample of origin, sequenced in a study of blood T cell repertoires in COVID-19. The method was immunoSEQ multiplex PCR; TCRdb's version includes in-frame clones alone and lacks a portion of them. The sample gives some 57,000 clones, around 88% of which show up once; around 25% is in the top ten. Material: peripheral blood. Source of these receptors: a woman older than 75 with acute or convalescent COVID-19.

This sequence joins TRBV7-3 and TRBJ1-1; 9 bases match TRBD1. With 3 bases clipped from V and 1 base from J, the junction kept 3 bases outside the gene matches. The germline CDR1 and CDR2 sequences are SGHTA and FQGTGA. This CDR3 region has 15 residues. The CDR3 sequence: CASSLGGQGNTEAFF. DNA of the CDR3: TGTGCCAGCAGCTTGGGGGGACAGGGGAACACTGAAGCTTTCTTT.

This clone was counted once. The chain is built from TRBV5-8 and TRBJ2-5, with 15 bases aligning to TRBD2. Germline V gene sequence: CDR1 SGHTS, CDR2 YDEGEE. Trimming took 8 bases from V and 3 from J; bases not matched to a gene: 8. The CDR3 runs to 16 residues. The CDR3 region has the DNA TGTGCCAGTAACCGAGGACTAGCGGGGGGGAAAGAGACCCAGTACTTC. Encoded protein: CASNRGLAGGKETQYF.